This TCR beta chain was observed in a study of blood T cell repertoires in COVID-19. Trimming at V came to 0 bases and at J to 10 bases, leaving 7 bases not matched to a gene. The CDR3 loop spans 16 amino acids. CDR1 and CDR2 (germline): LGHDT, YNNKEL (reference sequence). Some clones are missing from TCRdb's copy, which holds only in-frame ones; the method was immunoSEQ multiplex PCR. The sample includes around 200,000 clones, roughly 90% seen only once; the top ten take about 2%. This chain links TRBV3-1 (or the pseudogene TRBV3-2) with TRBJ2-1; 12 nucleotides line up with TRBD2. Sequencing was carried out using peripheral blood. The TCR originated in a woman in her fifties or sixties with acute or convalescent COVID-19. In DNA form, the CDR3 reads TGTGCCAGCAGCCAAGATCCAAGACTAGCGGGGGACGAGCAGTTCTTC. Translation: CASSQDPRLAGDEQFF.